Listed below are T cell receptor beta chains from one sample, sequenced in a study of cytomegalovirus exposure and HLA in healthy donors. Method: immunoSEQ multiplex PCR; TCRdb's copy keeps in-frame clones and lacks some. The table records some 270,000 clones, approximately 80% of them present only once. Sequencing was carried out using PBMCs. The receptor source for this set is a girl aged 2 to 10 in good health and CMV-seronegative. Each CDR3 is given with its conserved first and last residue. The order of the fields is clone size, J gene, V gene, D gene, CDR3 protein, CDR3 DNA. A D gene is named only where the DNA matches it firmly. Where a row states a size, it is once, few, many or the class of an expanded clone; other rows omit it.

>NA|TRBJ1-2|TRBV28|NA
CASSFGANYGYTF
TGTGCCAGCAGTTTCGGGGCTAACTATGGCTACACCTTC
>NA|TRBJ2-6|TRBV11-2|TRBD2
CASSLVGRVSGANVLTF
TGTGCCAGCAGCTTAGTGGGGAGGGTATCTGGGGCCAACGTCCTGACTTTC
>NA|TRBJ1-1|TRBV27|NA
CASSLVGGATEAFF
TGTGCCAGCAGTTTAGTTGGGGGGGCCACTGAAGCTTTCTTT
>once|TRBJ1-1|TRBV10-3|TRBD1
CATGQTVNTEAFF
TGTGCCACGGGACAGACAGTGAACACTGAAGCTTTCTTT
>few|TRBJ2-5|TRBV5-1|NA
CASSYHRETQYF
TGCGCCAGCAGTTATCATAGAGAGACCCAGTACTTC
>once|TRBJ1-1|TRBV28|NA
CASSPGQLIGLGTEAFF
TGTGCCAGCAGTCCCGGACAGTTGATTGGGTTAGGCACTGAAGCTTTCTTT
>NA|TRBJ1-4|TRBV18|TRBD1
CASSPLHLDRGGEKLFF
TGTGCCAGCTCACCACTACACCTAGACAGGGGGGGTGAAAAACTGTTTTTT
>NA|TRBJ2-7|TRBV27|TRBD1
CASSSPGQGAYEQYF
TGTGCCAGCAGTTCCCCGGGACAGGGGGCCTACGAGCAGTACTTC
>once|TRBJ1-2|TRBV19|TRBD1
CASGTGADYGYTF
TGTGCCAGTGGGACAGGGGCGGACTATGGCTACACCTTC
>NA|TRBJ1-5|TRBV19|NA
CASNSGVGQPQHF
TGTGCCAGTAATTCCGGGGTAGGTCAGCCCCAGCATTTT
>once|TRBJ2-7|TRBV18|TRBD1
CASSAVGQASSYEQYF
TGTGCCAGCTCAGCAGTCGGACAGGCGAGCTCCTACGAGCAGTACTTC
>NA|TRBJ2-5|TRBV5-4|NA
CASSPGGTVQETQYF
TGTGCCAGCAGCCCCGGAGGTACAGTTCAAGAGACCCAGTACTTC
>once|TRBJ2-7|TRBV2|NA
CASTVRAQLGEQYF
TGTGCCAGCACTGTCAGGGCCCAACTCGGCGAGCAGTACTTC
>NA|TRBJ2-7|TRBV28|TRBD1
CASSQDRSEQYF
TGTGCCAGCAGCCAGGACAGGTCCGAGCAGTACTTC
>few|TRBJ1-1|TRBV7-9|NA
CASTGGARDTEAFF
TGTGCCAGCACCGGAGGGGCGCGGGACACTGAAGCTTTCTTT
>NA|TRBJ1-5|TRBV2|TRBD1
CASSLAGGRQPQHF
TGTGCCAGCAGTCTAGCAGGGGGCCGACAGCCCCAGCATTTT
>NA|TRBJ1-2|TRBV28|NA
CASSLSGYYGYTF
TGTGCCAGCAGTTTATCCGGGTACTATGGCTACACCTTC
>few|TRBJ2-7|TRBV28|TRBD1
CASGTGAFSSYEQYF
TGTGCCAGCGGGACAGGGGCGTTTAGCTCCTACGAGCAGTACTTC
>NA|TRBJ2-7|TRBV30|NA
CAWSVSLGYEQYF
TGTGCCTGGAGTGTATCCCTCGGGTACGAGCAGTACTTC
>NA|TRBJ1-3|TRBV19|NA
CASSISFSGNTIYF
TGTGCCAGTAGTATTTCGTTCTCTGGAAACACCATATATTTT
>NA|TRBJ1-1|TRBV5-1|NA
CASSPWGGFADTEAFF
TGCGCCAGCAGCCCCTGGGGCGGTTTTGCGGACACTGAAGCTTTCTTT
>NA|TRBJ1-2|TRBV28|NA
CASSLGHSNYGYTF
TGTGCCAGCAGTTTAGGGCACAGCAACTATGGCTACACCTTC
>NA|TRBJ2-7|TRBV10-1|TRBD2
CASSLRELYEQYF
TGCGCCAGCAGTTTGCGGGAGTTGTACGAGCAGTACTTC
>NA|TRBJ1-6|TRBV9|NA
CASGGPSSYNSPLHF
TGTGCCAGCGGCGGTCCTAGCTCCTATAATTCACCCCTCCACTTT
>NA|TRBJ1-1|TRBV2|NA
CASSQGGTEAFF
TGTGCCAGCAGTCAGGGCGGCACTGAAGCTTTCTTT
>NA|TRBJ1-4|TRBV7-6|NA
CASSSYPNEKLFF
TGTGCCAGCAGCTCCTACCCTAATGAAAAACTGTTTTTT